Shown below are 12 T cell receptor beta chains from a single sample sequenced in a study of OX40 agonist ivuxolimab in advanced cancers. Clones were read by immunoSEQ multiplex PCR, and TCRdb kept only the in-frame ones, dropping some. The sample consists of more than 85,000 clones, about nine tenths of them appearing once. The specimen was CD4+ or CD8+ T cells sorted from blood, collected in a trial of the OX40 agonist ivuxolimab. The source of these receptors is an adult with an advanced solid tumor such as melanoma, head and neck, liver or kidney cancer.

The chain is built from TRBV7-2 and TRBJ2-7, with no clear D. The CDR3 is 13 residues long. V shed 1 base and J shed 4 bases, with 8 bases lying between them. Germline V lookup: CDR1 SGHTA, CDR2 FQGNSA. The CDR3 loop reads CASSLGPSYEQYF. CDR3 nucleotide sequence: TGTGCCAGCAGCTTAGGGCCGTCTTACGAGCAGTACTTC.

The V and J genes are TRBV18 and TRBJ2-1; D unclear. Germline assignment: CDR1 KGHSH and CDR2 LQKENI. Trimming took off 3 bases at V and 2 bases at J, with 11 bases between the two ends. There are 15 residues in the CDR3. DNA of the CDR3: TGTGCCAGCTCACCTCCACGGGTTGCCTACAATGAGCAGTTCTTC. Amino acid sequence: CASSPPRVAYNEQFF.

This chain uses TRBV19 with TRBJ1-4; D uncertain. Germline CDR1 LNHDA, CDR2 SQIVND (reference sequence). The CDR3 length is 14 residues. Trimming shortened V by 0 bases and J by 8 bases, and 10 bases separated the two germline ends. The CDR3 sequence is CASSIDGRREKLFF. The CDR3 coding sequence is TGTGCCAGTAGTATAGACGGCAGGCGCGAAAAACTGTTTTTT.

This clone was seen more than once but under ten times. The V gene is TRBV7-2, the J gene TRBJ1-1; weak D call: TRBD1 (5 bases). Between the trimmed V and J ends, which lost 5 bases and 1 base, there was a span of 11 bases. Germline V gene lookup returns CDR1 SGHTA and CDR2 FQGNSA. The CDR3 has 14 amino acids. DNA of the CDR3: TGTGCCAGCAGCCCTCACGGGGCGAACACTGAAGCTTTCTTT. Translation: CASSPHGANTEAFF.

The chain is built from TRBV13 and TRBJ2-7; 7 nucleotides agree with TRBD1. The CDR3 covers 14 residues. The germline V gene encodes CDR1 PRHDT and CDR2 FYEKMQ (reference sequence). J gave up 3 bases and V 5 bases, and 7 bases lay outside the gene matches. The CDR3: CASSPGTDNYEQYF. DNA of the CDR3: TGTGCCAGCAGCCCCGGGACAGATAACTACGAGCAGTACTTC.

The chain combines TRBV27 with TRBJ2-1; 10 nucleotides align to TRBD2. The germline gives CDR1 MNHEY, CDR2 SMNVEV (reference sequence). The trim removed 3 bases at V and 6 bases at J, leaving 5 bases unmatched. The CDR3 runs to 15 residues. CDR3 coding DNA: TGTGCCAGCAGTTTCGAGCGGGAGGGCCGCAATGAGCAGTTCTTC. Its protein product is CASSFEREGRNEQFF.

This chain links TRBV7-9 with TRBJ1-1; perhaps TRBD1 as D (5 bases). This CDR3 is 15 amino acids long. The germline gives CDR1 SEHNR, CDR2 FQNEAQ (reference sequence). V lost 0 bases, J lost 5 bases, and 13 bases lay in between. The CDR3 reads CASSLAAGRGTEAFF. CDR3 nucleotides: TGTGCCAGCAGCTTAGCCGCAGGGCGGGGGACTGAAGCTTTCTTT.

The V and J genes are TRBV19 and TRBJ2-7; D not resolved. Germline CDR1 is LNHDA and CDR2 is SQIVND (reference sequence). Trimming pared 1 base from V and 2 bases from J, leaving 9 bases between. The CDR3 covers 14 residues. CDR3 nucleotides: TGTGCCAGTAGTATAGGGGGAACCCCCTACGAGCAGTACTTC. The encoded protein is CASSIGGTPYEQYF. Complete variable domain (other parts from reference TRBV19 and TRBJ2-7): DGGITQSPKYLFRKEGQNVTLSCEQNLNHDAMYWYRQDPGQGLRLIYYSQIVNDFQKGDIAEGYSVSREKKESFPLTVTSAQKNPTAFYLCASSIGGTPYEQYFGPGTRLTVT.

This chain connects TRBV9 to TRBJ2-1; a possible D gene is TRBD2 (6 bases). Trimming took off 0 bases at V and 3 bases at J, with 13 bases between the two ends. The CDR3 is made up of 16 amino acids. CDR1 SGDLS and CDR2 YYNGEE come from the germline V gene. The CDR3 nucleotides read TGTGCCAGCAGCGTAGGCGGGACGGCAAACTACAATGAGCAGTTCTTC. Protein: CASSVGGTANYNEQFF.

The genes are TRBV4-3 and TRBJ2-7; possibly TRBD1 for D (6 bases). The CDR3 is made up of 16 amino acids. CDR1 is LGHNA and CDR2 is YSLEER in the germline V gene. With 3 bases removed from V and 3 bases from J, the gap between germline ends came to 18 bases. The CDR3 sequence is CASSQFWGQGVYEQYF. The DNA for the CDR3 is TGCGCCAGCAGCCAGTTCTGGGGACAAGGCGTCTACGAGCAGTACTTC.

The V and J genes are TRBV7-2 and TRBJ2-4; weak D call: TRBD2 (6 bases). The CDR3 extends over 13 amino acids. Trimming cost V 5 bases and J 8 bases, with 13 bases left between them. Germline V gives CDR1 SGHTA, CDR2 FQGNSA. This CDR3 is CASSAGQMDIQYF. The CDR3 nucleotides read TGTGCCAGCAGCGCGGGGCAAATGGACATTCAGTACTTC.

The rearrangement uses TRBV4-3 and TRBJ1-5; D is unclear. Trimming took off 4 bases at V and 4 bases at J, with 14 bases between the two ends. The CDR3 is 15 residues long. Germline V CDR1 and CDR2: LGHNA, YSLEER. The CDR3 region has the DNA TGCGCCAGCAGCCCTGCGGCCGGCAGGAATCAGCCCCAGCATTTT. Its protein is CASSPAAGRNQPQHF.